This T cell receptor beta chain derives from a study of CD8 T cells in Susac syndrome. Germline CDR1 SQVTM, CDR2 ANQGSEA. Trimming cost V 2 bases and J 8 bases, with 12 bases left between them. The CDR3 length is 12 residues. From blood CD8+ and CD4+ T cells, TCR beta sequences were generated. The authors reverse transcribed about 0.45 to 1 ug RNA with random hexamers. TCRdb ran MiXCR on the immunoSEQ multiplex PCR reads and lists one entry per CDR3 protein. The table lists about 130,000 distinct CDR3 sequences, approximately 96% of them singletons. The sequencing sample was made of CD4+ T cells from PBMCs. The sequence derives from a human donor in good health. The chain employs TRBV29-1 and TRBJ1-2; D unclear. The CDR3 reads CSVESRTEGYTF. The CDR3 bases are TGCAGCGTTGAATCAAGGACTGAAGGCTACACCTTC.